Reported below is one T cell receptor beta chain. These data come from a study of blood T cell repertoires in COVID-19. V was cut by 7 bases and J by 8 bases, with 12 bases left in between. The V gene's germline CDR1 is SEHNR and CDR2 FQNEAQ (reference sequence). This CDR3 has 12 amino acids. TCRdb's table, derived via immunoSEQ multiplex PCR, lists solely in-frame clones and lacks some. The table lists 350,000 to 400,000 clones, around nine tenths of them singletons, with 1.7% in the top ten. The sample consisted of PBMCs or T cells enriched from blood (not recorded which). This chain uses TRBV7-9 with TRBJ1-5, with D possibly being TRBD1 (5 bases). This TCR derives from a woman aged 25 to 39 who had recovered from COVID-19. Here the CDR3 reads CASTYGGEPQHF. Written as DNA, the CDR3 is TGTGCCAGCACCTACGGGGGAGAGCCCCAGCATTTT.